This record covers a single T cell receptor beta chain. The data are from a study of blood T cell repertoires in COVID-19. Background on the study: From the United States, Italy and Spain came samples of acute and convalescent COVID-19.

Original processing notes: Reference gene primers were amplified, and this amplification served to estimate nucleated cell counts. Produced via immunoSEQ multiplex PCR; TCRdb's table is partial and in-frame only. V, J and clone size are taken as reported in that table, and D and trimming were inferred from the DNA itself. The repertoire holds over 250,000 clones, with 75% to 90% as singletons. Patients of the Seattle cohort, enrolled during active infection, were followed longitudinally. The length of the CDR3 is 17 residues. The ends lost 2 bases at V and 1 base at J; junction bases unmatched: 8. From germline, CDR1 is KGHSH and CDR2 LQKENI.

The TCR comes from a woman in her 70s with COVID-19, enrolled during active disease. The genes are TRBV18 and TRBJ1-2; 9 bases line up with TRBD1. The sample taken for sequencing was peripheral blood. The CDR3 region is CASSPALTGGNNYGYTF. The CDR3 DNA reads as TGTGCCAGCTCACCAGCCCTCACAGGGGGCAATAACTATGGCTACACCTTC.